This record looks at one T cell receptor beta chain sequence and its context. This specimen belongs to a study of blood T cell repertoires in COVID-19. Whole-study context: Specimens from acute and convalescent COVID-19 originated in the United States, Italy and Spain.

This CDR3 is built from 16 residues. V dropped 0 bases and J dropped 7; count of bases not matched to a gene: 12. The V gene's germline CDR1 is LGHNA and CDR2 YSLEER. Some clones are missing from TCRdb's copy, which holds only in-frame ones; the method was immunoSEQ multiplex PCR. The repertoire includes about 240,000 clones, approximately 80% of them detected once, and roughly 8% sits in the top ten. Sequencing used peripheral blood. This TCR came from a woman aged 80 or over with COVID-19, enrolled during active disease. The chain links TRBV4-3 to TRBJ2-7, with TRBD1 matching 7 bases. CDR3 in amino acids: CASSQDTLLPGGEQYF. DNA of the CDR3: TGCGCCAGCAGCCAAGATACCCTCCTCCCAGGGGGTGAGCAGTACTTC.